The entry that follows covers one T cell receptor (beta chain) sequence. Germline V CDR1 and CDR2: SGHDT, YYEEEE. V shed 1 base and J shed 2 bases, with 12 bases lying between them. This CDR3 region has 15 residues. MiXCR was run by TCRdb on the RT-PCR reads, yielding one entry per CDR3 protein. The sample has about 680,000 distinct CDR3 sequences; over 12% are singletons. The chain employs TRBV5-6 and TRBJ1-1, with a possible D match to TRBD1 (5 bases). This TCR derives from a female donor in good health, serving as a healthy control. The sample consisted of memory CD4+ T cells from blood. The CDR3 DNA sequence: TGTGCCAGCAGCTTGCAGGGAAGGCTCAACACTGAAGCTTTCTTT. Amino acids: CASSLQGRLNTEAFF.